The 15 T cell receptor beta chains reported below all come from one sample, sequenced in a study of blood T cells in healthy people across ages. The second PCR ran roughly 7 to 12 cycles with a sample-barcoded 5' primer and J-beta primers. A single record per CDR3 protein comes from TCRdb applying MiXCR to the 5' RACE reads. This table holds 550,000 to 800,000 distinct CDR3 sequences, roughly 21% found once. Sequences were obtained from blood. Source of these receptors: a man aged 65 to 79 in good health.

J is TRBJ1-5 and V is TRBV6-1; TRBD1 might be the D (6 bases). V lost 7 bases and J lost 2, with 21 bases in between. CDR3 length: 17 residues. From germline, CDR1 is MNHNS and CDR2 SASEGT. For the CDR3, the DNA is TGTGCCAGCACGACCGGGACACTCGGGACGGGCAATCAGCCCCAGCATTTT. Translation gives CASTTGTLGTGNQPQHF.

This clonotype was counted many times. The rearrangement uses TRBV19 and TRBJ2-3; D is perhaps TRBD2 (5 bases). V was trimmed by 5 bases and J by 5 bases, leaving 14 bases between them. From germline, CDR1 is LNHDA and CDR2 SQIVND (reference sequence). This CDR3 is 14 amino acids long. The CDR3 nucleotides are TGTGCCAGTAGTCTCGGACCCGCGGGAGATACGCAGTATTTT. Translation: CASSLGPAGDTQYF.

This clonotype has only a few counts. J is TRBJ2-5 and V is TRBV6-2 or TRBV6-3; D unclear. With the DNA end fitting TRBJ2-7 better, the J assignment may be wrong. Germline values: CDR1 MNHEY, CDR2 SVGEGT. The CDR3 is made up of 15 amino acids. The CDR3 reads CASSYRPASSYEQYF. Written as DNA, the CDR3 is TGTGCCAGCAGTTACCGTCCAGCTTCCTCCTACGAGCAGTACTTC.

For the CDR3, the DNA is TGTGCCAGCAGGGACGGGACCTACGAGCAGTACTTC. As protein: CASRDGTYEQYF. The chain is built from TRBV2 and TRBJ2-5; perhaps TRBD2 as D (5 bases). The end of the DNA is better explained by TRBJ2-7, so the J call may be wrong. In germline, CDR1 is SNHLY, CDR2 FYNNEI. This CDR3 region has 12 residues.

V gene TRBV2 combines with J gene TRBJ2-5; D perhaps matches TRBD2 (6 bases). Germline V gene lookup returns CDR1 SNHLY and CDR2 FYNNEI. This CDR3 is built from 13 residues. Deletions cut 7 bases from V and 5 bases from J, with 14 bases between. In nucleotides, the CDR3 is TGTGCCAGCAAGTTTCGGGAGTTGGAGACCCAGTACTTC. Translation: CASKFRELETQYF.

This clonotype was counted many times. The chain combines TRBV2 with TRBJ2-7; maybe TRBD1 (5 bases). The germline gives CDR1 SNHLY, CDR2 FYNNEI. CDR3 size: 13 residues. The V and J ends lost 6 bases and 2 bases respectively, with 11 bases between them. The CDR3 DNA follows: TGTGCCAGCAGGCGAGACAGAACCTACGAGCAGTACTTC. This gives the protein CASRRDRTYEQYF.

This clonotype has a count of ten or more. Here the CDR3 reads CASRGREYNEQFF. The CDR3 coding sequence is TGCGCCAGCAGGGGCAGGGAATACAATGAGCAGTTCTTC. The chain employs TRBV5-1 and TRBJ2-5; a possible D gene is TRBD1 (5 bases). The DNA end is a closer match to TRBJ2-1, so the J assignment may be wrong. CDR3 size: 13 residues. Per the germline V gene, CDR1 is SGHRS and CDR2 is YFSETQ.

The sample holds many counts of this clonotype. The J gene is TRBJ2-7, the V gene TRBV9; 9 bases fit TRBD2. Germline lookup yields CDR1 SGDLS and CDR2 YYNGEE. Germline trimming cut 2 bases from V and 1 base from J; bases unmatched to any gene: 7. The CDR3 runs 16 residues. CDR3 sequence reads: CASSVGLAATSYEQYF. CDR3 coding DNA: TGTGCCAGCAGCGTGGGACTAGCCGCGACATCCTACGAGCAGTACTTC.

This clonotype has more than one count but fewer than ten. For the CDR3, the DNA is TGCAGCACCTCCGGGACTAGCGGCTCTAGCACAGATACGCAGTATTTT. Protein sequence: CSTSGTSGSSTDTQYF. This chain links TRBV29-1 with TRBJ2-3; 11 bases are a match to TRBD2. V shed 8 bases, J shed 0 bases, and the junction held 10 bases outside the gene matches. From germline, CDR1 is SQVTM and CDR2 ANQGSEA. CDR3 length: 16 amino acids.

The chain couples TRBV7-2 to TRBJ2-5; 9 bases align to TRBD2. The CDR3 is made up of 14 amino acids. V shed 6 bases, J shed 1 base, and the junction held 3 bases outside the gene matches. Germline loops: CDR1 SGHTA, CDR2 FQGNSA. The CDR3 protein is CASSRREGQETQYF. CDR3 nucleotides: TGTGCCAGCAGTCGGCGGGAGGGCCAAGAGACCCAGTACTTC.

About this clonotype: One end of the junction is discordant with germline, which a read error may explain. The chain combines TRBV15 with TRBJ2-7, with a weak D call TRBD1 (6 bases). Germline V gives CDR1 LNHNV, CDR2 YYDKDF (reference sequence). The CDR3 totals 15 residues. The CDR3, as DNA: TGTGCCACCAGCAGAGACCGGGACAACTCCTACGAGCAGTGCTTC. As protein: CATSRDRDNSYEQCF.

The V and J genes are TRBV4-1 and TRBJ2-5; D is perhaps TRBD1 or TRBD2 (5 bases each). Judging by the DNA end, TRBJ2-7 fits better; the J call may be wrong. The germline V gene encodes CDR1 MGHRA and CDR2 YSYEKL. The CDR3 sequence is 14 residues long. The CDR3 region has the DNA TGCGCCAGCAGCCAAGAAGAGGGGTTGTACGAGCAGTACTTC. Encoded protein: CASSQEEGLYEQYF.

The chain is built from TRBV4-1 and TRBJ1-1; TRBD1 agrees at 7 bases. The CDR3 length is 19 residues. Per germline, CDR1 MGHRA and CDR2 YSYEKL. The V and J ends lost 4 bases and 2 bases, in that order; junction bases with no gene match: 19. The CDR3 here is CASSPERQQGRITNTEAFF. The CDR3 DNA sequence: TGCGCCAGCAGCCCCGAACGCCAACAGGGGCGAATCACCAACACTGAAGCTTTCTTT.

The V gene is TRBV12-3 or TRBV12-4, the J gene TRBJ2-3; D remains ambiguous. The CDR3 runs 12 residues. Trimming pared 6 bases from V and 5 bases from J, leaving 9 bases between. In DNA form, the CDR3 reads TGTGCCAGCAGGGTCTGGGAAGATACGCAGTATTTT. This translates into CASRVWEDTQYF.

The table lists this clonotype with a few counts. Here the CDR3 DNA reads TGTGCCAGCAGCACTGATGGGGGGCGAACCCCCTATGGCTACACCTTC. This sequence encodes CASSTDGGRTPYGYTF. V and J are TRBV12-3 or TRBV12-4 and TRBJ1-2; D is perhaps TRBD1 (6 bases). This CDR3 has 16 amino acids. V lost 6 bases to trimming and J lost 4 bases, with 21 bases between them.